This TCR beta chain is from a study of blood T cell repertoires in COVID-19. At the level of the study: From the United States, Italy and Spain came samples of acute and convalescent COVID-19. T cells, B-cell-depleted T cells, or PBMCs supplied cDNA or gDNA.

The participants were between roughly 18 and 100 years old and came from under 25 US areas. Donors of Cohort 3 who recovered were those that had two negative PCRs, clearance, or symptom resolution. Repertoires were generated with immunoSEQ multiplex PCR, while TCRdb's copy carries only in-frame clones and drops some. This table has fewer than 350,000 clones, less than 85% appearing once. The CDR3 length is 17 residues. Losses at the gene ends were 5 bases for V and 0 bases for J; bases not matched to a gene: 10. CDR1 and CDR2 (germline): LNHDA, SQIVND (reference sequence). This chain joins TRBV19 and TRBJ1-3; 7 bases are shared with TRBD1. The sequenced sample consisted of PBMCs or T cells enriched from blood (not recorded which). The origin of this receptor is a woman in her fifties or sixties who had recovered from COVID-19. CDR3 DNA: TGTGCCAGTAGTCCGCGGGGACAGATAAACTCTGGAAACACCATATATTTT. This encodes CASSPRGQINSGNTIYF. Combining the CDR3 with reference TRBV19 and TRBJ1-3 gives the whole variable domain DGGITQSPKYLFRKEGQNVTLSCEQNLNHDAMYWYRQDPGQGLRLIYYSQIVNDFQKGDIAEGYSVSREKKESFPLTVTSAQKNPTAFYLCASSPRGQINSGNTIYFGEGSWLTVV.